This note documents a single TCR beta chain sequence. CDR1 is ENHRY and CDR2 is SYGVKD in the germline V gene. CDR3 size: 13 residues. The V gene lost 5 bases and the J gene lost 2 bases, with 9 bases spanning the gap. This entry is derived from a study of blood T cell repertoires in COVID-19. About the research overall: Sources were T cells, B-cell-depleted T cells, or PBMCs; the material itself was cDNA or gDNA.

The method was immunoSEQ multiplex PCR; TCRdb's version includes in-frame clones alone and lacks a portion of them. The profile covers 300,000 to 350,000 clones, with around nine tenths appearing a single time and around 6.6% taken by the ten largest. This chain connects TRBV10-3 to TRBJ2-5; D remains ambiguous. The sequence was collected from a woman aged 65 to 85 with COVID-19, enrolled during active disease. The sample was peripheral blood. CDR3 protein: CAISSGIQETQYF. Written as DNA, the CDR3 is TGTGCCATCAGTAGTGGCATTCAAGAGACCCAGTACTTC.